The present T cell receptor (beta chain) was sequenced within a study of regulatory T cells in long-lasting Graves disease (dated by TCRdb to the early 2020s). Background on the whole study: Persistent Graves' disease meant more than 5 years of antithyroid drug treatment with TSH receptor autoantibodies that stayed positive. Persistent Graves' disease patients were compared with newly diagnosed Graves' disease patients by peripheral blood TCR sequencing and RNA sequencing. The study took place in China and was registered as a clinical trial. TCR sequencing covered some 13 persistent and about 20 newly diagnosed Graves' disease patients, some 35 samples in total. Persistent Graves' disease patients in the clinical cohort had taken antithyroid drugs for roughly ten years on average.

Turning to this clonotype: The specificity of this receptor is unknown. Possible read error: a much larger clone is one base away.

Trimming takes 3 bases from V and 7 bases from J, and the germline ends sit 9 bases apart. The CDR3 covers 12 residues, taking in both the cysteine and the phenylalanine. Left in the record is the CDR3 DNA by itself, 36 bases read in frame from the first base. As encoded in the germline V gene (reference sequence), CDR1 is LNHDA while CDR2 is SQIVND. The method was multiplex PCR. Instrument on record: Illumina HiSeq 4000. CDR3 regions were amplified by Arm-PCR with iRepertoire HTBI primers to construct TCR beta libraries. PCR products were gel purified before sequencing. For the original study's pipeline: A total of some 60 TRBV and approximately 15 TRBJ segments were identified across samples and were used for gene usage analysis of CDR3 amino acid clonotypes. Filtered high-quality paired reads were merged into contigs using COPE and FqMerger. Contigs were aligned with BLAST to IMGT TRBV, TRBD and TRBJ reference genes, and CDR3 was defined per IMGT. Clonotypes above 0.1% frequency were classified as highly expanded clones. Shannon entropy was used to measure repertoire diversity, and the Gini coefficient was used to measure V-J evenness. A clonotype found in more than one individual was treated as public. TCRdb applied fastp at Q25 and MiXCR to the public reads, then kept only in-frame beta chains. Entries that share a CDR3 protein sequence are merged under the most common genes and DNA. TCRdb assigned the V and J calls; the authors' analysis was not used. The sample table shows approximately 690,000 distinct CDR3 sequences, and about 30% are seen once. The ten top clones hold around 40% of the sample.

The meaning of the sample's time point label: persistent/refractory GD, antithyroid drugs over 5 years with positive TRAb. RNA was extracted from PBMCs in TRIzol for both TCR sequencing and RNA sequencing. The diagnosis of Graves' disease was made according to American Thyroid Association guidelines. Patients for the study were recruited at an endocrinology department in Xi'an, China. From each patient, approximately 10 milliliters of peripheral blood was collected into an EDTA anticoagulant tube. Ficoll Paque Plus density gradient separation was used to isolate PBMCs, and no further T cell sorting was done. An Agilent 2100 Bioanalyzer and agarose gel were used to check RNA quality, and a NanoDrop 2000 was used to measure RNA concentration. Points the paper makes about the study in general: TRBV28, TRBJ1-2 and TRBJ2-5 were preferentially used in persistent disease, while TRBV20-1 and TRBJ2-1 were favored in newly diagnosed disease. Peripheral blood alone was examined, since thyroid tissue, which constituted the primary lesion, could not be accessed. The authors noted that the small sample size was a limitation that may lower accuracy. Persistent patients shared more public clonotypes among themselves (2,741) than newly diagnosed patients did (about 970). Sequencing and analysis were limited to the TCR beta chain. Lower TCR Shannon entropy and fewer highly expanded clones were observed in persistent Graves' disease patients than in newly diagnosed patients, which suggested clonal expansion.

The sequence derives from a female donor with Graves disease. The source material was peripheral blood mononuclear cells (PBMCs), sampled when the disease was refractory, from a patient treated with antithyroid drugs. The chain is made from TRBV19 and TRBJ1-2, with the identity of the D gene unclear. The nucleotide sequence reads as follows: TGTGCCAGTAGTATCAGGCAGTTTGGCTACACCTTC. Its translation is CASSIRQFGYTF. The full variable domain, completed from the reference TRBV19 and TRBJ1-2 proteins outside the CDR3, reads DGGITQSPKYLFRKEGQNVTLSCEQNLNHDAMYWYRQDPGQGLRLIYYSQIVNDFQKGDIAEGYSVSREKKESFPLTVTSAQKNPTAFYLCASSIRQFGYTFGSGTRLTVV.